This T cell receptor beta chain was retrieved from a study of beta chain features in type 1 diabetes. The investigators reverse transcribed all of the isolated RNA, so they sequenced expressed TCRB transcripts. Only in-frame clones appear in the TCRdb table, and some are missing; sequencing was by immunoSEQ multiplex PCR. Among around 140,000 clones, roughly 10% were seen once, and the ten largest hold less than 0.85%. Overall study findings and caveats: Within the patient group, naive, central memory and Treg TCRB repertoires appeared more similar to each other than within healthy donors.

This clone was recorded a few times. Its specificity is unknown. Via CD45RO/CCR7/CD25/CD127/CD95/CD27, cells of the CD4+ naive, central memory, regulatory and stem cell-like memory subsets were sorted. This TCR was recovered from a woman aged 40 to 50 in good health. The specimen sequenced was central memory CD4+ T cells from blood.

The CDR3 coding sequence is TGTGCCAGCAGCGTAAATACAGGTCCATCCTACGAGCAGTACTTC. Encoded protein: CASSVNTGPSYEQYF. V and J are TRBV9 and TRBJ2-7, with D possibly TRBD1 on 5 matching bases. The CDR3 loop spans 15 amino acids. Germline values: CDR1 SGDLS, CDR2 YYNGEE. V gave up 1 base and J gave up 1 base, with 12 bases separating them.